The 18 T cell receptor beta chains below were found in one sample sequenced in a study of blood T cells in healthy people across ages. A second about 7 to 11 cycle PCR used barcoded and J-beta primers. One entry per CDR3 protein, called by TCRdb with MiXCR from the 5' RACE reads. The data contain approximately 580,000 distinct CDR3 sequences, 24% of them singletons. A further study also used this sample, focusing on T cells of mothers and their children.

Specimen: blood. Receptor source: a boy between 10 and 17 years old in good health.

This clonotype was seen only a few times. The junction departs from germline at one end; a sequencing error may be responsible. This chain links TRBV4-1 with TRBJ2-7; TRBD2 agrees at 7 bases. The CDR3 loop spans 14 amino acids. Germline V CDR1 and CDR2: MGHRA, YSYEKL. In nucleotides, the CDR3 is TGCGTCAGCAGCCCCGGGAGGTCCTCCTACGAGCAGTACTTC. Its protein is CVSSPGRSSYEQYF.

The J gene is TRBJ1-4, the V gene TRBV3-1; no clear D gene. V was trimmed by 1 base and J by 4 bases, leaving 10 bases between them. The CDR3 loop spans 15 amino acids. CDR1 is LGHDT and CDR2 is YNNKEL in the germline V gene (reference sequence). The CDR3 coding sequence is TGTGCCAGCAGCCAAGGGGCCGGACGTAATGAAAAACTGTTTTTT. Amino acid sequence: CASSQGAGRNEKLFF.

This clonotype was seen repeatedly, ten times or more. The chain has TRBV30 and TRBJ2-2, with D possibly being TRBD1 (5 bases). The V gene lost 3 bases and the J gene lost 8 bases, with 16 bases spanning the gap. The CDR3 consists of 14 residues. The germline V gene has CDR1 GTSNPN and CDR2 SVGIG (reference sequence). The CDR3 reads CAWSHRGWGGELFF. The CDR3, as DNA: TGTGCCTGGAGCCATAGGGGCTGGGGTGGGGAGCTGTTTTTT.

V usage is TRBV20-1 and J usage is TRBJ2-7; either TRBD1 or TRBD2 may fit D (5 bases each). V dropped 6 bases and J dropped 3 bases, with 15 bases sitting between them. This CDR3 has 13 residues. Germline assignment: CDR1 DFQATT and CDR2 SNEGSKA (reference sequence). The CDR3 DNA sequence: TGCAGTGCCGCCGGGGCGGAAGGCTACGAGCAGTACTTC. Translated: CSAAGAEGYEQYF.

This clonotype was counted only a few times. The V call is TRBV12-5, the J call TRBJ2-5, with 9 nucleotides matching TRBD1. The V gene end was trimmed by 8 bases and the J gene end by 1 base; junction bases not matched to a gene: 14. In germline, CDR1 is LGHNT, CDR2 FRNRAP. The CDR3 spans 17 residues. This CDR3 is CASSPTGDRDSQETQYF. The CDR3 region has the DNA TGTGCTAGTTCACCGACCGGGGACAGGGATTCCCAAGAGACCCAGTACTTC.

The chain employs TRBV7-9 and TRBJ2-3; 8 bases line up with TRBD2. Germline loops: CDR1 SEHNR, CDR2 FQNEAQ (reference sequence). V shed 10 bases and J 2 bases; nucleotides not matched to a gene: 11. This CDR3 comprises 15 residues. The CDR3 sequence is CATNTGTRSTDTQYF. The CDR3 bases are TGTGCCACAAACACCGGGACTAGATCCACAGATACGCAGTATTTT.

This clonotype was counted only a few times. The DNA of the CDR3 is TGCGCCAGCAGCTTGGAGCCGCGGAGTAATGAGCAGTTCTTC. This gives the protein CASSLEPRSNEQFF. The chain joins TRBV5-1 to TRBJ2-1, with D unclear. The germline V and J ends were trimmed by 0 bases and 7 bases, with 11 bases remaining between them. From germline, CDR1 is SGHRS and CDR2 YFSETQ. This CDR3 spans 14 amino acids. Complete variable domain (other parts from reference TRBV5-1 and TRBJ2-1): KAGVTQTPRYLIKTRGQQVTLSCSPISGHRSVSWYQQTPGQGLQFLFEYFSETQRNKGNFPGRFSGRQFSNSRSEMNVSTLELGDSALYLCASSLEPRSNEQFFGPGTRLTVL.

This clonotype has a count of ten or more. The V gene is TRBV9, the J gene TRBJ2-5, with 9 bases that match TRBD2. V lost 0 bases to trimming and J lost 4 bases; unmatched junction nucleotides: 4. Germline V gene sequence: CDR1 SGDLS, CDR2 YYNGEE. The CDR3 contains 15 residues. The CDR3 loop reads CASSVAAGGGETQYF. The CDR3, as DNA: TGTGCCAGCAGCGTAGCAGCGGGGGGTGGAGAGACCCAGTACTTC.

This clonotype was found a few times. The V call is TRBV28, the J call TRBJ1-2; tentatively, D is TRBD1 (6 bases). CDR1 MDHEN and CDR2 SYDVKM come from the germline V gene. CDR3 length: 15 amino acids. The V and J ends lost 8 bases and 4 bases respectively, with 20 bases between them. This chain's CDR3 is CASLSRTASPYGYTF. Written as DNA, the CDR3 is TGTGCCAGCCTATCCCGGACAGCCAGCCCCTATGGCTACACCTTC.

With respect to this clonotype: The junction departs from the called germline gene at one end, perhaps through a read error. This chain connects TRBV6-2 or TRBV6-3 to TRBJ2-7; D is undetermined. CDR3 size: 14 residues. Germline V lookup: CDR1 MNHEY, CDR2 SVGEGT. The CDR3 DNA reads as TGTGCCAGCAGGGAACTAAAGAGCTCCTACGAGCAGTGCTTC. Its protein is CASRELKSSYEQCF.

The chain recombines TRBV4-2 with TRBJ1-1; 7 nucleotides agree with TRBD1. The germline V gene encodes CDR1 LGHNA and CDR2 YNFKEQ. The CDR3 is made up of 14 amino acids. V lost 2 bases and J lost 4; bases outside the gene matches: 4. The CDR3 coding sequence is TGTGCCAGCAGCCAACGACAGGGCAGCACTGAAGCTTTCTTT. Residues: CASSQRQGSTEAFF.

J is TRBJ2-7 and V is TRBV5-6; TRBD2 agrees at 10 bases. V lost 2 bases to trimming and J lost 2 bases; unmatched junction nucleotides: 13. This CDR3 has 18 amino acids. Germline V gene sequence: CDR1 SGHDT, CDR2 YYEEEE. For the CDR3, the DNA is TGTGCCAGCAGCTTTGGACTAGCGGAAAACCTTGGAACCTACGAGCAGTACTTC. It encodes CASSFGLAENLGTYEQYF.

A few counts support this clonotype. The chain recombines TRBV2 with TRBJ2-5; 10 positions match TRBD1. The end of the DNA aligns better with TRBJ2-7, so the J call may be wrong. Germline-derived CDR1 and CDR2 are SNHLY and FYNNEI. The CDR3 contains 14 residues. CDR3 bases: TGTGCCAGCAGGGGGGACAGGGGTGCCTACGAGCAGTACTTC. This encodes CASRGDRGAYEQYF.

The table lists this clonotype with a few counts. CDR3 protein: CASTRTRLRDTDTQYF. In nucleotides, the CDR3 is TGTGCCAGCACCCGAACACGGCTGCGGGACACAGATACGCAGTATTTT. This sequence joins TRBV11-2 and TRBJ2-3; perhaps TRBD2 as D (6 bases). Germline CDR1 is SGHAT and CDR2 is FQNNGV. The CDR3 has 16 amino acids. V was clipped by 7 bases and J by 2 bases, with 19 bases between them.

This clonotype has only a few counts. One junction end does not reproduce the germline sequence, and a read error may be involved. The chain is built from TRBV28 and TRBJ1-2; tentatively, D is TRBD1 (5 bases). The CDR3 is 13 amino acids. The germline V gene encodes CDR1 MDHEN and CDR2 SYDVKM. The CDR3 bases are TGTGCCAGCAAAATTGGGGGGAACTACGGCTACACCTTC. Translating gives CASKIGGNYGYTF.

The chain links TRBV20-1 to TRBJ2-1; 10 bases match TRBD2. CDR3 size: 19 residues. Germline V CDR1 and CDR2: DFQATT, SNEGSKA (reference sequence). Trimming cost V 3 bases and J 0 bases; bases outside gene matches: 14. The CDR3: CSARPGLAGEPISYNEQFF. As DNA, the CDR3 is TGCAGTGCTAGGCCAGGGCTAGCGGGAGAACCGATCTCCTACAATGAGCAGTTCTTC.

The CDR3 DNA follows: TGTGCCAGCAGTTCGACAGGGGCTCTTTACAATGAGCAGTTCTTC. This gives the protein CASSSTGALYNEQFF. This sequence joins TRBV27 and TRBJ2-5; TRBD1 aligns across 8 bases. The end of the DNA aligns better with TRBJ2-1, so the J call may be wrong. CDR3 size: 15 residues. Germline CDR1 is MNHEY and CDR2 is SMNVEV (reference sequence).

This clonotype was detected only a few times. The chain joins TRBV28 to TRBJ2-4; D possibly uses TRBD1 or TRBD2 (5 bases each). The CDR3 is 16 amino acids. The germline gives CDR1 MDHEN, CDR2 SYDVKM. The V end lost 10 bases, the J end lost 2 bases, and 21 bases lay between the germline ends. CDR3: CATNSGRRGSKNIQYF. The CDR3, as DNA: TGTGCCACCAACTCGGGGCGTCGGGGCTCCAAAAACATTCAGTACTTC.